This T cell receptor beta chain was sequenced for a study of blood T cell repertoires in COVID-19. At the level of the study: T cells, B-cell-depleted T cells, or PBMCs supplied cDNA or gDNA.

Germline assignment: CDR1 LGHNT and CDR2 FRNRAP. Trimming shortened V by 3 bases and J by 5 bases, and 7 bases separated the two germline ends. CDR3 length equals 12 residues. Only in-frame clones appear in the TCRdb table, and some are missing; sequencing was by immunoSEQ multiplex PCR. This table holds some 200,000 clones, approximately 88% found once. The participants were between roughly 18 and 100 years old and came from roughly 24 US areas. Participants reported their clinical history, and cohort assignment relied on those reports. The sequence derives from a woman between 18 and 30 years old who had recovered from COVID-19. The specimen was PBMCs or T cells enriched from blood (not recorded which). The chain recombines TRBV12-5 with TRBJ1-2, with unresolved D. The DNA for the CDR3 is TGTGCTAGTGGTTTTCGGGATTATGGCTACACCTTC. Its translation is CASGFRDYGYTF.